Listed below are T cell receptor beta chains from one sample, sequenced in a study of spatial heterogeneity in lung cancer. TCRdb reprocessed the 5' RACE reads with MiXCR, giving one entry per CDR3 protein. The sample lists tens of thousands of distinct CDR3 sequences; 6% to 8.5% were seen once. The starting material was PBMCs, obtained at follow-up. These receptors all stem from a female donor with early-stage non-small cell lung cancer. Both conserved end residues are part of each CDR3. Each record gives: J gene, V gene, clone size, D gene, CDR3 protein, CDR3 DNA. D genes are given only for firm matches. Size is omitted from some rows. Given values are once, few, many or a class for expanded clones.

j_call: TRBJ2-3; v_call: TRBV20-1; clone_size: -; d_call: TRBD2; cdr3_aa: CSARELAGGPSSVTDTQYF; cdr3_nt: TGCAGTGCTAGGGAACTAGCGGGGGGGCCTTCCTCGGTCACAGATACGCAGTATTTT
j_call: TRBJ2-3; v_call: TRBV5-1; clone_size: many; d_call: TRBD2; cdr3_aa: CASSYTSGGEDTQYF; cdr3_nt: TGCGCCAGCAGCTACACTAGCGGGGGAGAAGATACGCAGTATTTT
j_call: TRBJ2-2; v_call: TRBV9; clone_size: -; d_call: -; cdr3_aa: CASSVADTDGVNTGELFF; cdr3_nt: TGTGCCAGCAGCGTAGCTGATACGGACGGGGTGAACACCGGGGAGCTGTTTTTT
j_call: TRBJ2-5; v_call: TRBV5-1; clone_size: many; d_call: -; cdr3_aa: CASRSPQETQYF; cdr3_nt: TGCGCCAGCAGATCCCCTCAAGAGACCCAGTACTTC
j_call: TRBJ1-6; v_call: TRBV20-1; clone_size: many; d_call: -; cdr3_aa: CSARGLRQANSPLHF; cdr3_nt: TGCAGTGCTAGAGGGTTAAGACAGGCGAATTCACCCCTCCACTTT
j_call: TRBJ2-6; v_call: TRBV4-3; clone_size: many; d_call: -; cdr3_aa: CASSQDPNGGTGANVLTF; cdr3_nt: TGCGCCAGCAGCCAAGATCCTAACGGGGGAACCGGGGCCAACGTCCTGACTTTC
j_call: TRBJ2-7; v_call: TRBV5-5; clone_size: few; d_call: -; cdr3_aa: CASSLRQSSDEQYF; cdr3_nt: TGTGCCAGCAGCTTGAGGCAGAGCTCGGACGAGCAGTACTTC
j_call: TRBJ1-4; v_call: TRBV7-9; clone_size: -; d_call: -; cdr3_aa: CASPGELDEKLFF; cdr3_nt: TGTGCCAGCCCAGGGGAATTAGATGAAAAACTGTTTTTT
j_call: TRBJ1-1; v_call: TRBV7-9; clone_size: few; d_call: -; cdr3_aa: CASSFDGGGTEAFF; cdr3_nt: TGTGCCAGCAGCTTTGACGGGGGCGGAACTGAAGCTTTCTTT
j_call: TRBJ2-2; v_call: TRBV5-1; clone_size: many; d_call: -; cdr3_aa: CASSPQELGTGELFF; cdr3_nt: TGCGCCAGCAGCCCGCAGGAGTTGGGCACCGGGGAGCTGTTTTTT
j_call: TRBJ2-3; v_call: TRBV28; clone_size: many; d_call: -; cdr3_aa: CASSFGGGRLDTQYF; cdr3_nt: TGTGCCAGCAGTTTTGGGGGGGGCCGATTAGATACGCAGTATTTT
j_call: TRBJ1-5; v_call: TRBV28; clone_size: many; d_call: -; cdr3_aa: CASSDAGARYSNQPQHF; cdr3_nt: TGTGCCAGCAGTGATGCCGGGGCGAGATATAGCAATCAGCCCCAGCATTTT
j_call: TRBJ1-2; v_call: TRBV10-1; clone_size: few; d_call: -; cdr3_aa: CASSPEGSGYTF; cdr3_nt: TGCGCCAGCAGCCCCGAGGGCAGCGGCTACACCTTC
j_call: TRBJ1-6; v_call: TRBV7-2; clone_size: few; d_call: -; cdr3_aa: CASSPAGFRISPLHF; cdr3_nt: TGTGCCAGCAGCCCAGCCGGATTTCGGATTTCACCCCTCCACTTT
j_call: TRBJ2-3; v_call: TRBV3-1; clone_size: many; d_call: TRBD2; cdr3_aa: CASTAGGHKDTQYF; cdr3_nt: TGTGCCAGCACCGCGGGGGGGCATAAAGATACGCAGTATTTT
j_call: TRBJ2-1; v_call: TRBV19; clone_size: many; d_call: TRBD2; cdr3_aa: CASTPRTSGVSSYNEQFF; cdr3_nt: TGTGCCAGTACACCACGGACTAGCGGGGTTAGCTCCTACAATGAGCAGTTCTTC